The present TCR beta chain was sequenced within a study of T cells in Graves' hyperthyroidism and ophthalmopathy. This clonotype came up a few times. Looked up from germline, CDR1 is SGHTA and CDR2 is FQGNSA. CDR3 length equals 15 residues. V shed 5 bases, J shed 2 bases, and the junction held 5 bases outside the gene matches. RNA transcripts yielded amplified TCR beta CDR3 regions. The TCR CDR3 first-round RT-PCR relied on the HTBI primer set. TCRdb reprocessed the multiplex PCR reads with MiXCR, giving one entry per CDR3 protein. The table records 200,000 to 250,000 distinct CDR3 sequences, less than 20% of them present only once.

This chain connects TRBV7-2 to TRBJ2-4, with TRBD2 identical over 8 bases. This TCR was sampled from a woman under 30 with Graves' ophthalmopathy. Sequencing was carried out using blood. The CDR3 sequence is CASSSLAGPKNIQYF. The CDR3 DNA reads TGTGCCAGCAGCAGTCTAGCGGGTCCCAAAAACATTCAGTACTTC.